In this sample, the clone carrying this T cell receptor (beta chain) turned up a few times. The antigen remains unidentified. This sample is drawn from a study of T-cell memory formation after mild COVID-19. Germline assignment: CDR1 KGHSH and CDR2 LQKENI. Trimming shortened V by 4 bases and J by 6 bases, and 7 bases separated the two germline ends. This CDR3 region has 12 residues. From the 5' RACE reads, TCRdb called clonotypes with MiXCR, one entry per CDR3 protein. The table records 400,000 to 500,000 distinct CDR3 sequences, more than 20% of them present only once. Findings of the study overall: Several responding clones turned up in pre-infection memory, indicating that cross-reactive memory may have taken part. Day 15 to 85 contracting clones showed balanced CD4/CD8; later expanders leaned CD4+. CD8+ contracting clones occupied EMRA, while CD4+ ones occupied mainly CM and EM.

The specimen was PBMCs or a T cell subset sorted from them (not recorded which). This clonotype was obtained from an adult woman who had mild COVID-19 (a few samples of this study predate the infection). Cell type and time point are not known. This chain connects TRBV18 to TRBJ2-1; tentatively, D is TRBD2 (6 bases). CDR3 nucleotides: TGTGCCAGCTCACTAGCGGCCAATGAGCAGTTCTTC. Residues: CASSLAANEQFF.